This T cell receptor (beta chain) was recovered during a study of tumor-infiltrating lymphocytes in localized non-small cell lung cancer. Points from the study as a whole: Immunotypes IM1 and IM2 had similar TCR-derived T-cell fractions. TCRbeta sequencing showed higher T cell infiltration in tumors than uninvolved lung. Only some patients had TCR sequencing, depending on available tissue.

The table came from immunoSEQ multiplex PCR; TCRdb's copy has only in-frame clones and leaves some out. The sample carries about 11,000 clones, just over 85% recorded once. The CDR3 has 16 amino acids. Trimming removed 2 bases from V and 2 bases from J, with 14 bases in between. Germline loops: CDR1 SGHAT, CDR2 FQNNGV. Notes on this clone: Antigen: not known.

The sequence derives from a human donor with non-small cell lung cancer. The sample consisted of uninvolved lung tissue not adjacent to the tumor. V and J are TRBV11-2 and TRBJ2-3; the D gene is possibly TRBD1 (5 bases). DNA for the CDR3: TGTGCCAGCAGCTTAAGGGGAAGACTTTCCACAGATACGCAGTATTTT. This codes for CASSLRGRLSTDTQYF.